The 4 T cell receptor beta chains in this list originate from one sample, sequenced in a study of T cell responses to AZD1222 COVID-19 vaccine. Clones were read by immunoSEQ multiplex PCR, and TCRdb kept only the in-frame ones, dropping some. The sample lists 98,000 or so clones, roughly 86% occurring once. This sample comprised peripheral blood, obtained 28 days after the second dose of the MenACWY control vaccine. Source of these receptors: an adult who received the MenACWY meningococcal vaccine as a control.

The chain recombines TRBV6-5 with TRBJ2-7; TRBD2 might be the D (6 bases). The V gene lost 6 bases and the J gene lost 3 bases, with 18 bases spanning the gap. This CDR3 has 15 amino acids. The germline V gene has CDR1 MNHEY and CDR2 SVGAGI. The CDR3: CASSHPPSGRYEQYF. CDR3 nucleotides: TGTGCCAGCAGCCACCCCCCCAGCGGGCGCTACGAGCAGTACTTC.

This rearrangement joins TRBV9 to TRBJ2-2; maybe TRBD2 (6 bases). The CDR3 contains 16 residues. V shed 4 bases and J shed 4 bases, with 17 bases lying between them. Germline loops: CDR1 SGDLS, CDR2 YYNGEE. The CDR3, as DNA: TGTGCCAGCAGCTCCCCCTACGGGGGATTCACCGGGGAGCTGTTTTTT. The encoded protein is CASSSPYGGFTGELFF. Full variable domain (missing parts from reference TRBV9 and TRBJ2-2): DSGVTQTPKHLITATGQRVTLRCSPRSGDLSVYWYQQSLDQGLQFLIQYYNGEERAKGNILERFSAQQFPDLHSELNLSSLELGDSALYFCASSSPYGGFTGELFFGEGSRLTVL.

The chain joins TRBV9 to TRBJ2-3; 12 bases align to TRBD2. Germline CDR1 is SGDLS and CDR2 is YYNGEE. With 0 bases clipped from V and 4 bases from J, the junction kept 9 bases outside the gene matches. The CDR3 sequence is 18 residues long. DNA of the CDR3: TGTGCCAGCAGCGTAGCGTCCCTAGCGGGGGGGCGTGCAGATACGCAGTATTTT. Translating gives CASSVASLAGGRADTQYF.

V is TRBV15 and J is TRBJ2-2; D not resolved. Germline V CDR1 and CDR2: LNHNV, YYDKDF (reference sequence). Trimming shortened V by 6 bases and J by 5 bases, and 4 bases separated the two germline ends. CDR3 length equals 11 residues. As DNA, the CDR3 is TGTGCCACCAGTAGGACCGGGGAGCTGTTTTTT. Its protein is CATSRTGELFF.